This TCR beta chain was found in a study of cytomegalovirus exposure and HLA in healthy donors. Study details: Caucasian-associated ancestry cluster membership applied to about 77% of 300 to 450 genotyped donors.

Points on this clone: What it binds is not known.

Study-wide results and caveats: One variant, a missense change in DCLRE1C, was linked in a later analysis to TCR beta V- and J-gene trimming. TCR beta V segments were, for the most part, productive about 87% or about 30% of the time in an earlier analysis. CMV antigen specificity was confirmed in vitro for a few CMV-associated chains.

PCR involved 60 Vbeta and 13 Jbeta primers. The assay was immunoSEQ multiplex PCR, and TCRdb's table has in-frame clones only and misses some. In the table there are 100,000 to 150,000 clones, around four fifths of which are singletons. V lost 3 bases, J lost 2 bases, and 5 bases stayed unmatched. The CDR3 length is 16 residues. Per germline, CDR1 KGHSH and CDR2 LQKENI. The chain is built from TRBV18 and TRBJ1-1, with 11 bases aligning to TRBD1. The specimen was PBMCs. This clonotype was sampled from a woman in her thirties or forties in good health and CMV-seropositive. Written as DNA, the CDR3 is TGTGCCAGCTCACCGCGGACAGGGGGCTATAACACTGAAGCTTTCTTT. Translated: CASSPRTGGYNTEAFF.